These T cell receptor beta chains were read from a single sample in a study of blood T cell repertoires in COVID-19. TCRdb's table, derived via immunoSEQ multiplex PCR, lists solely in-frame clones and lacks some. The sample records around 170,000 clones, more than 75% being singletons. The specimen sequenced was PBMCs or T cells enriched from blood (not recorded which). These TCRs come from a woman in her thirties who had recovered from COVID-19. Each CDR3 is given with its conserved first and last residue. Each record gives: V gene, clone size, J gene, D gene, CDR3 length, CDR3 DNA, CDR3 protein. A D gene is named only where the DNA matches it firmly. Some rows mark clone size as missing; the rest say once, few, many or name a class of expanded clone.

TRBV2,once,TRBJ1-6,TRBD1,16,TGTGCCAGCAGGCCCGAGATGGACAGGGGAAATTCACCCCTCCACTTT,CASRPEMDRGNSPLHF
TRBV3-1/TRBV3-2,.,TRBJ1-1,TRBD1,16,TGTGCCAGCAGCCAAGGGACAGGGGATAGGCTACATGAAGCTTTCTTT,CASSQGTGDRLHEAFF
TRBV7-9,.,TRBJ2-2,.,15,TGTGCCAGCAGCTTAGGGGCTGCCTTCACCGGGGAGCTGTTTTTT,CASSLGAAFTGELFF
TRBV11-2,.,TRBJ2-6,.,15,TGTGCCAGCAGCATAGACAGTTTTGGGGCCAACGTCCTGACTTTC,CASSIDSFGANVLTF
TRBV5-1,.,TRBJ2-3,TRBD2,18,TGCGCCAGCAGCTCCGCACGGGGACTAGCGGGAGTCCCAGATACGCAGTATTTT,CASSSARGLAGVPDTQYF
TRBV4-1,.,TRBJ1-1,.,13,TGCGCCAGCAGCCAAGGGCAGGGGCTAGAAGCTTTCTTT,CASSQGQGLEAFF
TRBV6-4,.,TRBJ2-7,.,12,TGTGCCAGCAGTGGAGGGTACAACGAGCAGTACTTC,CASSGGYNEQYF
TRBV21-1,.,TRBJ1-1,.,17,TGTGCCAGCAGCAAAATCCCTCCGGGACAGGGGAACACTGAAGCTTTCTTT,CASSKIPPGQGNTEAFF
TRBV28,.,TRBJ2-3,TRBD2,15,TGTGCCAGCAGTACTCGACTAGCAGCCACAGATACGCAGTATTTT,CASSTRLAATDTQYF
TRBV27,.,TRBJ1-2,.,12,TGTGCCAGCAGTTTATACGGGTATGGCTACACCTTC,CASSLYGYGYTF
TRBV10-1,.,TRBJ2-1,TRBD2,14,TGCGCCAGCAGTGAGTTGCTAGCGGGACATGAGCAGTTCTTC,CASSELLAGHEQFF
TRBV27,.,TRBJ2-3,TRBD1,15,TGTGCCAGCAGTTTTGAGGGGGCGATCACAGATACGCAGTATTTT,CASSFEGAITDTQYF
TRBV5-1,once,TRBJ1-1,.,14,TGCGCCAGCAGCTCGGGGGTCGTTAACACTGAAGCTTTCTTT,CASSSGVVNTEAFF
TRBV14,.,TRBJ2-3,.,15,TGTGCCAGCAGCCAAGCAGGGGGGAGCACAGATACGCAGTATTTT,CASSQAGGSTDTQYF
TRBV19,.,TRBJ2-7,TRBD2,17,TGTGCCAGTAGTATAAAGCTAGCGGGGATTGAACGTTACGAGCAGTACTTC,CASSIKLAGIERYEQYF
TRBV2,.,TRBJ1-1,.,13,TGTGCCAGCAGTGACCGGGGTTCTCCTGAAGCTTTCTTT,CASSDRGSPEAFF
TRBV9,.,TRBJ1-6,.,16,TGTGCCAGCAGCGGCCGAGGGGGACGGAGAAGTTCACCCCTCCACTTT,CASSGRGGRRSSPLHF
TRBV6-5,.,TRBJ2-3,TRBD1,12,TGTGCCACTCAACAGGGGACAGATACGCAGTATTTT,CATQQGTDTQYF
TRBV19,.,TRBJ1-6,.,14,TGTGCCAGTAGTATTGACTCCGCAAATTCACCCCTCCACTTT,CASSIDSANSPLHF
TRBV7-9,.,TRBJ1-1,.,16,TGTGCCAGCAGCTTGAAAGCGACAGCCATGAACACTGAAGCTTTCTTT,CASSLKATAMNTEAFF
TRBV7-9,once,TRBJ1-6,.,14,TGTGCCAGCAGCTTAGCCGTGGGGGCCTCACCCCTCCACTTT,CASSLAVGASPLHF
TRBV5-5,few,TRBJ1-5,TRBD1,16,TGTGCCAGCAGCTTGGCAGGGGGCGCGGGCAATCAGCCCCAGCATTTT,CASSLAGGAGNQPQHF
TRBV21-1,.,TRBJ2-2,.,17,TGTGCCAGCAGCAAATCCTCTTTACAGGGGGCGGCTGGGGAGCTGTTTTTT,CASSKSSLQGAAGELFF
TRBV15,.,TRBJ1-1,.,17,TGTGCCACCAGCAGAGGCCAGGGTTTCTGGGAGAACACTGAAGCTTTCTTT,CATSRGQGFWENTEAFF
TRBV28,.,TRBJ2-1,.,12,TGTGCCAGCAGTTTACTATACAATGAGCAGTTCTTC,CASSLLYNEQFF
TRBV11-2,.,TRBJ2-4,TRBD2,12,TGTGCCAGCAGCTCGACTAGCAACATTCAGTACTTC,CASSSTSNIQYF
TRBV28,.,TRBJ2-3,TRBD2,16,TGTGCCAGCAGTTTTAGTTTAGCGGGTTCAACAGATACGCAGTATTTT,CASSFSLAGSTDTQYF
TRBV13,.,TRBJ2-7,.,15,TGTGCCAGCAGGGGTTCCGACAAGCCCTGGTACGAGCAGTACTTC,CASRGSDKPWYEQYF
TRBV28,once,TRBJ1-6,.,13,TGTGCCAGCAGCAGGGCAGGCAATTCACCCCTCCACTTT,CASSRAGNSPLHF
TRBV2,once,TRBJ1-5,TRBD1,15,TGTGCCAGCACCAGGACAGGGGGTGGCAATCAGCCCCAGCATTTT,CASTRTGGGNQPQHF
TRBV5-1,.,TRBJ2-7,.,15,TGCGCCAGCAGCTTGGGGGGGACATTCCGATACGAGCAGTACTTC,CASSLGGTFRYEQYF
TRBV11-2,.,TRBJ2-3,TRBD2,15,TGTGCCAGCAGCCTTAGCGGGACCACCACAGATACGCAGTATTTT,CASSLSGTTTDTQYF
TRBV3-1/TRBV3-2,.,TRBJ1-4,.,14,TGTGCCAGCAGCCAAAGGACAGTAAATGAAAAACTGTTTTTT,CASSQRTVNEKLFF
TRBV11-2,.,TRBJ2-2,TRBD1,16,TGTGCCAGCAGCCCGCCGGACAGGGGTTTGACAGGGGAGCTGTTTTTT,CASSPPDRGLTGELFF
TRBV6-4,.,TRBJ2-7,TRBD1,14,TGTGCCAGCAGCGAACCGGGACAGGGCTGCGAGCAGTACTTC,CASSEPGQGCEQYF
TRBV6-4,.,TRBJ2-4,TRBD1,15,TGTGCCAGCAGTGACACACAGGGGGCGGGAAACATTCAGTACTTC,CASSDTQGAGNIQYF
TRBV27,few,TRBJ2-1,TRBD2,15,TGTGCCAGCAGTTCGCTCCGGGAGGAAGAAAATGAGCAGTTCTTC,CASSSLREEENEQFF
TRBV4-1,many,TRBJ1-3,.,17,TGCGCCAGCAGCCAAGGATCACAGGGTGGAGCTGGAAACACCATATATTTT,CASSQGSQGGAGNTIYF
TRBV19,.,TRBJ2-1,.,14,TGTGCCAGTAGTATAGCGGGAGTGAGCAATGAGCAGTTCTTC,CASSIAGVSNEQFF
TRBV12-3/TRBV12-4,.,TRBJ2-3,.,12,TGTGCCAGCAGCCCCCGGTCCGATACGCAGTATTTT,CASSPRSDTQYF
TRBV12-3/TRBV12-4,.,TRBJ2-1,.,13,TGTGCCAGCAGTTTCCCTTCCTACAATGAGCAGTTCTTC,CASSFPSYNEQFF
TRBV13,.,TRBJ2-5,TRBD2,16,TGTGCCAGCAGCTTAGGCCGTTCGGGGGGACTTGAGACCCAGTACTTC,CASSLGRSGGLETQYF
TRBV12-5,once,TRBJ1-1,.,14,TGTGCTAGTGGTTTGGGGACAGATTGGACTGAAGCTTTCTTT,CASGLGTDWTEAFF
TRBV5-5,.,TRBJ2-7,TRBD1,18,TGTGCCAGCAGCTCGATCGGGACAGGGGCAAAGGGACCCTACGAGCAGTACTTC,CASSSIGTGAKGPYEQYF
TRBV4-2,.,TRBJ1-5,TRBD1,17,TGTGCCAGCAGCCGGACCACAGGGGGAGAGGGCAATCAGCCCCAGCATTTT,CASSRTTGGEGNQPQHF
TRBV21-1,.,TRBJ1-5,.,17,TGTGCCAGCAGCGGACGGGACAGGGACTATAGCAATCAGCCCCAGCATTTT,CASSGRDRDYSNQPQHF
TRBV6-4,.,TRBJ2-1,.,19,TGTGCCAGCAGTGACGAAGGACGGGGTCGGGAGTGTCCCCTCAATGAGCAGTTCTTC,CASSDEGRGRECPLNEQFF
TRBV28,few,TRBJ1-4,.,14,TGTGCCAGCAGTTTCCGACTCCTTAATGAAAAACTGTTTTTT,CASSFRLLNEKLFF
TRBV28,.,TRBJ1-5,TRBD1,19,TGTGCCAGCAGTTTTAGTAAACGGGACAGCTTTTATAGCAATCAGCCCCAGCATTTT,CASSFSKRDSFYSNQPQHF
TRBV5-1,.,TRBJ2-5,.,15,TGCGCCAGCAGCCTAGGAGGGCAGGGACAAGAGACCCAGTACTTC,CASSLGGQGQETQYF
TRBV5-1,.,TRBJ2-6,.,18,TGCGCCAGCAGCCCCGACGCGGCCGATTACTCTGGGGCCAACGTCCTGACTTTC,CASSPDAADYSGANVLTF
TRBV5-1,.,TRBJ2-1,.,13,TGCGCCAGCAGCTTGGAAATAGACAATGAGCAGTTCTTC,CASSLEIDNEQFF
TRBV5-6,.,TRBJ2-2,.,16,.,CASSLGEGLRAGELFF
TRBV12-5,.,TRBJ2-7,TRBD1,13,TGTGCTAGTGCCGGGACAGGGGATTACGAGCAGTACTTC,CASAGTGDYEQYF